Below are 24 T cell receptor beta chains sequenced from a single sample in a study of Graves' ophthalmopathy and Graves' hyperthyroidism. The sequenced template was RNA, covering the TCR beta CDR3 region. An initial RT-PCR round employing HTBI primers preceded a second-round multiplex PCR. Using its own MiXCR run on the multiplex PCR reads, TCRdb lists one record per CDR3 protein. The sample shows about 740,000 distinct CDR3 sequences, 40% of them seen only once. Sequenced: peripheral blood. These receptors came from an adult man with Graves' ophthalmopathy.

This clonotype turned up a few times. The chain links TRBV4-1 to TRBJ1-2, with TRBD1 identical over 8 bases. From germline, CDR1 is MGHRA and CDR2 YSYEKL. J gave up 7 bases and V 0 bases, and 10 bases lay outside the gene matches. This CDR3 is 16 amino acids long. The CDR3 nucleotides are TGCGCCAGCAGCCAAGATCATTGGACAGGGAGCTCTGGCTACACCTTC. It translates to CASSQDHWTGSSGYTF.

This clonotype was observed at least ten times. The chain carries TRBV7-3 and TRBJ1-6; 7 bases line up with TRBD1. The CDR3 totals 15 residues. Germline V gene lookup returns CDR1 SGHTA and CDR2 FQGTGA. With 2 bases clipped from V and 8 bases from J, the junction kept 6 bases outside the gene matches. CDR3 loop: CASSLSGTADSPLHF. CDR3 in DNA: TGTGCCAGCAGCTTATCCGGGACAGCCGATTCACCCCTCCACTTT.

V usage is TRBV25-1 and J usage is TRBJ2-2; weak D call: TRBD2 (6 bases). V was shortened by 5 bases and J by 4 bases, with 20 bases between the two germline ends. The CDR3 covers 17 residues. The V gene's germline CDR1 is MGHDK and CDR2 SYGVNS. As DNA, the CDR3 is TGTGCCAGCAGTTTAGCGGCGACTAGTAGTCTCACCGGGGAGCTGTTTTTT. The encoded protein is CASSLAATSSLTGELFF.

This sequence joins TRBV11-2 and TRBJ2-2; 15 bases are shared with TRBD2. J lost 3 bases, V lost 3 bases, and 8 bases had no gene match. The CDR3 totals 19 residues. Germline V gives CDR1 SGHAT, CDR2 FQNNGV. CDR3 bases: TGTGCCAGCAGCTTCGGACTAGCGGGAGGGTGGTTTGACACCGGGGAGCTGTTTTTT. Amino acid sequence: CASSFGLAGGWFDTGELFF.

This clonotype has ten or more counts. The chain has TRBV9 and TRBJ1-2; D is undetermined. The CDR3 runs 14 residues. Per germline, CDR1 SGDLS and CDR2 YYNGEE. Trimming took off 3 bases at V and 1 base at J, with 10 bases between the two ends. CDR3 sequence (DNA): TGTGCCAGCAGCGCGATGACCATTAACTATGGCTACACCTTC. Translation gives CASSAMTINYGYTF.

In nucleotides, the CDR3 is TGTGCCAGCAGTGCCCCCGGGACTAACACCGGGGAGCTGTTTTTT. This encodes CASSAPGTNTGELFF. V gene TRBV25-1 combines with J gene TRBJ2-2, with a weak D call TRBD2 (6 bases). There are 15 residues in the CDR3. Germline CDR1 is MGHDK and CDR2 is SYGVNS. V was shortened by 4 bases and J by 2 bases, with 11 bases between the two germline ends.

This chain joins TRBV20-1 and TRBJ2-7, with D perhaps given as TRBD1 or TRBD2 (5 bases each). The V and J ends lost 0 bases and 7 bases respectively, with 10 bases between them. The CDR3 loop spans 12 amino acids. Germline V gives CDR1 DFQATT, CDR2 SNEGSKA (reference sequence). The CDR3 spells CSARDRGLEQYF. CDR3 coding DNA: TGCAGTGCTAGAGATCGGGGCTTAGAGCAGTACTTC.

The chain couples TRBV2 to TRBJ1-5; tentatively, D is TRBD1 (6 bases). The CDR3 is 15 amino acids. The germline gives CDR1 SNHLY, CDR2 FYNNEI. V was cut by 5 bases and J by 0 bases, with 11 bases left in between. The CDR3: CASSLDRYSNQPQHF. CDR3 bases: TGTGCCAGCAGTTTAGACAGGTATAGCAATCAGCCCCAGCATTTT.

About this clonotype: A much more abundant neighbour one base away suggests this may be a read error. The V and J genes are TRBV7-9 and TRBJ2-2; no reliable D call. The CDR3 is made up of 12 amino acids. CDR1 and CDR2 from the germline V gene are SEHNR and FQNEAQ (reference sequence). V dropped 0 bases and J dropped 10 bases, with 6 bases sitting between them. DNA for the CDR3: TGTGCCAGCAGCTTAGCGGCCGCGGAGCTGTTTTTT. It codes for CASSLAAAELFF.

This clonotype was recorded many times. The chain couples TRBV20-1 to TRBJ1-1, with D perhaps matching TRBD1 (5 bases). Germline CDR1 DFQATT, CDR2 SNEGSKA (reference sequence). The CDR3 runs to 12 residues. Trimming removed 5 bases at V and 5 bases at J, with 12 bases between. CDR3 DNA: TGCAGTGCTCGACAGATTGTGACTGAAGCTTTCTTT. Translated, it gives CSARQIVTEAFF.

This chain links TRBV9 with TRBJ2-7; 9 nucleotides agree with TRBD1. Germline V gene lookup returns CDR1 SGDLS and CDR2 YYNGEE. After removal of 4 bases from V and 0 bases from J, the junction contained 8 bases not matched to a gene. This CDR3 has 16 amino acids. The CDR3 DNA reads as TGTGCCAGCAGCTCACGTGGGACAGGGAGCTCCTACGAGCAGTACTTC. Translating gives CASSSRGTGSSYEQYF.

The V and J genes are TRBV6-5 and TRBJ1-2; 10 bases line up with TRBD1. CDR3 length equals 18 residues. Germline CDR1 and CDR2: MNHEY and SVGAGI. V dropped 2 bases and J dropped 8; count of bases not matched to a gene: 17. The CDR3 DNA reads as TGTGCCAGCAGTTACCTCATACCAAAACCGGGACAGGGGCAGGGCTACACCTTC. Its protein is CASSYLIPKPGQGQGYTF.

The CDR3 nucleotides are TGTGCCAGCAGCCAATCAGGGTCACAGCCCCAGCATTTT. Residues: CASSQSGSQPQHF. The chain links TRBV14 to TRBJ1-5; D is perhaps TRBD1 (5 bases). The V gene lost 2 bases and the J gene lost 7 bases, with 9 bases spanning the gap. The CDR3 has 13 amino acids. CDR1 is SGHDN, CDR2 FVKESK, per germline. The whole variable domain, filled in from reference TRBV14 and TRBJ1-5, reads EAGVTQFPSHSVIEKGQTVTLRCDPISGHDNLYWYRRVMGKEIKFLLHFVKESKQDESGMPNNRFLAERTGGTYSTLKVQPAELEDSGVYFCASSQSGSQPQHFGDGTRLSIL.

The CDR3 bases are TGTGCCAGCAGCGTCCACTCCGGAGCTAACTATGGCTACACCTTC. Its translation: CASSVHSGANYGYTF. V usage is TRBV9 and J usage is TRBJ1-2, with D uncertain. Trimming shortened V by 2 bases and J by 0 bases, and 11 bases separated the two germline ends. Germline V CDR1 and CDR2: SGDLS, YYNGEE. The CDR3 has 15 amino acids. Combining the CDR3 with reference TRBV9 and TRBJ1-2 gives the whole variable domain DSGVTQTPKHLITATGQRVTLRCSPRSGDLSVYWYQQSLDQGLQFLIQYYNGEERAKGNILERFSAQQFPDLHSELNLSSLELGDSALYFCASSVHSGANYGYTFGSGTRLTVV.

Turning to this clonotype: The junction differs from germline at one of its ends, possibly a read error. The chain links TRBV2 to TRBJ1-4, with D maybe TRBD1 (6 bases). Looked up from germline, CDR1 is SNHLY and CDR2 is FYNNEI. CDR3 length equals 16 residues. The CDR3 here is CASSQDLGQANEKLFF. DNA of the CDR3: TGCGCCAGCAGCCAAGATTTGGGACAAGCTAATGAAAAACTGTTTTTT.

This clonotype was counted a few times. This rearrangement joins TRBV20-1 to TRBJ1-6; no reliable D call. V was clipped by 5 bases and J by 15 bases, with 20 bases between them. CDR3 length equals 13 residues. CDR1 and CDR2 (germline): DFQATT, SNEGSKA (reference sequence). The CDR3 region has the DNA TGCAGTGCTTCTACTCCGGGGAATCAGCTCCTCCACTTT. Amino acid sequence: CSASTPGNQLLHF.

This clonotype was seen a handful of times. V is TRBV2 and J is TRBJ2-7; 8 nucleotides match TRBD1. Germline V gene data show CDR1 as SNHLY and CDR2 as FYNNEI. With 1 base clipped from V and 5 bases from J, the junction kept 4 bases outside the gene matches. The CDR3 sequence is 14 residues long. Here the CDR3 DNA reads TGTGCCAGCAGTGAAGAGGGCAGGGGGCACGAGCAGTACTTC. Its translation: CASSEEGRGHEQYF.

The chain links TRBV5-4 to TRBJ2-5; D possibly corresponds to TRBD1 (5 bases). The CDR3 is made up of 16 amino acids. Trimming pared 2 bases from V and 4 bases from J, leaving 18 bases between. CDR1 and CDR2 from the germline V gene are SGHNT and YYREEE (reference sequence). In nucleotides, the CDR3 is TGTGCCAGCAGCTTTTGGGCGCAGGGTTCGGGAGAGACCCAGTACTTC. Its translation is CASSFWAQGSGETQYF.

On this clonotype: Since a much larger clone is just one base distant, this may be a read error. The rearrangement joins TRBV20-1 to TRBJ2-7; 8 nucleotides line up with TRBD1. The CDR3 has 13 amino acids. Looked up from germline, CDR1 is DFQATT and CDR2 is SNEGSKA (reference sequence). Losses at the gene ends were 4 bases for V and 2 bases for J; bases not matched to a gene: 4. CDR3 sequence (DNA): TGCAGTGCTAATCCAGGGGGCCCCTACGAGCAGTACTTC. As protein: CSANPGGPYEQYF.

This clonotype has only a few counts. A junction boundary mismatches the germline segment, possibly from a read error. The chain recombines TRBV10-3 with TRBJ2-5; D perhaps matches TRBD2 (6 bases). Germline V gene sequence: CDR1 ENHRY, CDR2 SYGVKD. The CDR3 loop spans 14 amino acids. This CDR3 is CASSLSGSSGTQYF. In DNA form, the CDR3 reads TGTGCCAGCAGTTTATCCGGGAGCTCGGGGACCCAGTACTTC.

The chain couples TRBV15 to TRBJ1-1; 8 bases agree with TRBD1. This CDR3 spans 14 amino acids. The V gene end was trimmed by 3 bases and the J gene end by 4 bases; junction bases not matched to a gene: 4. Germline loops: CDR1 LNHNV, CDR2 YYDKDF (reference sequence). Written as DNA, the CDR3 is TGTGCCACCAGCAGCATAGACAGGGGCACTGAAGCTTTCTTT. Translation: CATSSIDRGTEAFF.

The rearrangement joins TRBV2 to TRBJ2-7, with 12 bases that match TRBD2. This CDR3 comprises 15 residues. Unmatched junction bases numbered 5, after V lost 2 bases and J lost 6 bases. The V gene's germline CDR1 is SNHLY and CDR2 FYNNEI. The DNA for the CDR3 is TGTGCCAGCAGTGAAAGTGGACTAGCGGGGATCGAGCAGTACTTC. As protein: CASSESGLAGIEQYF.

V is TRBV10-3 and J is TRBJ1-2; D call uncertain. Trimming cost V 0 bases and J 4 bases, with 12 bases left between them. Looked up from germline, CDR1 is ENHRY and CDR2 is SYGVKD. The CDR3 has 15 amino acids. CDR3 sequence reads: CAISESQWASYGYTF. CDR3 in DNA: TGTGCCATCAGTGAGTCGCAATGGGCCTCCTATGGCTACACCTTC.

As DNA, the CDR3 is TGTGCCAGCAGCCGGGGGTCTATCGGGGAGACCCAGTACTTC. It is translated as CASSRGSIGETQYF. The rearrangement uses TRBV7-9 and TRBJ2-7, with TRBD2 as a possible D gene (6 bases). Judging by the DNA end, TRBJ2-5 fits better; the J call may be wrong. The CDR3 consists of 14 residues. CDR1 and CDR2 (germline): SEHNR, FQNEAQ (reference sequence).